This entry features one TCR beta chain sequence. The clone's antigen remains unknown. Qualities for individual bases were not recorded, and no much larger clone is one base off. The data originate from a study of Ad26.COV2.S vaccination and SARS-CoV-2 variants (dated by TCRdb to the early 2020s). Regarding the complete study: Vaccine-arm donors were drawn from COV1001, a multicentre, randomized, double-blind, placebo-controlled phase I-IIa trial of Ad26.COV2.S in healthy adults. Ad26.COV2.S was administered intramuscularly at 5 x 10^10 or 1 x 10^11 viral particles, either as a single shot or as two shots given 56 days apart. The specificity and breadth of SARS-CoV-2-reactive T cell receptors after Ad26.COV2.S vaccination were assessed by TCRbeta repertoire sequencing. A total of 32 samples were included in the TCR-sequenced set, comprising approximately 20 Ad26.COV2.S vaccine recipients, 5 placebo recipients and 8 SARS-CoV-2 convalescent individuals. Trial participants were randomized into five groups of five: low-dose or high-dose Ad26.COV2.S given once or twice, or placebo on both occasions. Investigators remained blinded to trial group allocation during experiments and outcome assessment.

The immunoSEQ Assay was used to sequence TCRbeta CDR3 regions. After extraction, genomic DNA underwent amplification by bias-controlled multiplex PCR, followed by high-throughput sequencing. As for the authors' bioinformatics: To quantify the absolute abundance of each unique TCRbeta CDR3 region, sequences were collapsed and filtered. T cell fraction was estimated by normalizing TCRbeta template counts to usable DNA, with usable DNA measured through amplification of reference genes found in all nucleated cells. Repertoire TCRs were annotated as SARS-CoV-2-specific by exact matching of V gene, CDR3 amino acid sequence and J gene to a known reactive TCR set. The reference SARS-CoV-2 TCR set was derived from MIRA and filtered for enrichment in COVID-19-positive ImmuneCODE repertoires, a step that removed public or cross-reactive TCRs. Based on the MIRA antigens, annotated TCRs were further analysed at the level of specific ORF or position within ORF. Breadth was defined as the number of annotated unique rearrangements divided by the total number of unique productive rearrangements, and depth was defined as the summed frequency of the annotated unique rearrangements. TCR breadth was compared between groups using two-sided Wilcoxon rank-sum tests. Sourced from immuneACCESS, this table was stored by TCRdb with only in-frame sequences that have V and J called. A share of the clones is absent; for the studies checked, an unresolved V gene accounts for under half, and the remainder has no known explanation. The D gene and trimming were derived from the DNA, and the V and J assignments and clone size from that table. This sample lists hundreds of thousands of clones; about nine tenths were detected once. The top ten clones comprise around 3.6% of the sample.

Sample treatment or condition, as interpreted from the label and publication: some 20 received Ad26.COV2.S at low or high dose, single or two shots; roughly five received placebo; per-sample allocation not given. Repertoires of vaccine and placebo recipients were sequenced from samples taken on day 63 after the first injection. Cohort 1b enrolled 20 to 30 adults aged 18-55 years at a single site in Boston, USA, between 29 July and 7 August 2020. Ad26.COV2.S was a replication-incompetent adenovirus type 26 vector expressing a prefusion-stabilized SARS-CoV-2 spike protein from the original Wuhan strain. What the authors observed across the whole study: The study lacked the statistical power to compare responses across vaccine doses or regimens. Spike-specific TCR breadth was higher in Ad26.COV2.S recipients than in placebo recipients (P = 0.0014). The authors noted that the TCR breadth and depth analyses may have underestimated total T cell responses. Vaccine and placebo recipients had similar non-spike TCR breadth, a finding consistent with the vaccine containing only spike. Substantial breadth of spike-specific CD8+ and CD4+ T cell responses was reported after vaccination.

Relative to germline, V is 0 bases shorter and J is 3 bases shorter, with 9 bases between their ends. From its cysteine to its phenylalanine, the CDR3 spans 14 amino acids. The kept DNA is CDR3 alone, 42 bases in frame from the first base. The germline V gene sets CDR1 to SGDLS and CDR2 to YYNGEE. The sequence links TRBV9 to TRBJ2-5; confidence is insufficient to name the D gene. Material: peripheral blood, obtained in a trial of Ad26.COV2.S vaccine versus placebo. This TCR was recovered from a person between 18 and 65 years old who received the Ad26.COV2.S COVID-19 vaccine or a placebo. The DNA sequence is as follows: TGTGCCAGCAGCGTAGGGTTTGCAGAAGAGACCCAGTACTTC. The resulting protein is CASSVGFAEETQYF. When the CDR3 is completed using the reference TRBV9 and TRBJ2-5 genes on either side, the full variable domain is DSGVTQTPKHLITATGQRVTLRCSPRSGDLSVYWYQQSLDQGLQFLIQYYNGEERAKGNILERFSAQQFPDLHSELNLSSLELGDSALYFCASSVGFAEETQYFGPGTRLLVL.